This T cell receptor beta chain was obtained from a study of monozygotic twins with inflammatory bowel disease. CDR3 length: 12 residues. Germline CDR1 DFQATT, CDR2 SNEGSKA (reference sequence). TCRdb reprocessed the 5' RACE reads and keeps a single row for each CDR3 protein, giving no DNA. The sample table includes over 90,000 distinct CDR3 sequences. The chain uses TRBV20-1 and TRBJ1-5; without DNA, the TCRdb call of TRBD1 cannot be checked. Sequenced input: blood. The sequence was collected from a human donor with ulcerative colitis or Crohn's disease, or a healthy co-twin of an affected twin (not recorded which). The CDR3: CSARQGRRPQHF.